This T cell receptor beta chain was observed in a study of blood T cell repertoires in COVID-19. About the research overall: Acute and convalescent COVID-19 specimens originated in the United States, Italy and Spain. PBMCs, B-cell-depleted T cells, or T cells provided the cDNA or gDNA that made up the material.

Enrolment of Seattle patients took place during active infection, and they were followed longitudinally. The length of the CDR3 is 14 residues. Trimming took 5 bases from V and 7 from J, leaving 18 bases between them. Germline assignment: CDR1 SGHDT and CDR2 YYEEEE. TCRdb keeps only in-frame clones here, not all; method: immunoSEQ multiplex PCR. The profile shows some 290,000 clones, roughly 90% of them singletons. Sequencing used peripheral blood. This clonotype originated in a woman aged 25 to 45 with COVID-19, enrolled during active disease. The chain recombines TRBV5-6 with TRBJ1-2, with a possible D match to TRBD1 (5 bases). CDR3 bases: TGTGCCAGCAGGGGGCGCTCCCCTTTTGGTGGCTACACCTTC. Protein product: CASRGRSPFGGYTF.